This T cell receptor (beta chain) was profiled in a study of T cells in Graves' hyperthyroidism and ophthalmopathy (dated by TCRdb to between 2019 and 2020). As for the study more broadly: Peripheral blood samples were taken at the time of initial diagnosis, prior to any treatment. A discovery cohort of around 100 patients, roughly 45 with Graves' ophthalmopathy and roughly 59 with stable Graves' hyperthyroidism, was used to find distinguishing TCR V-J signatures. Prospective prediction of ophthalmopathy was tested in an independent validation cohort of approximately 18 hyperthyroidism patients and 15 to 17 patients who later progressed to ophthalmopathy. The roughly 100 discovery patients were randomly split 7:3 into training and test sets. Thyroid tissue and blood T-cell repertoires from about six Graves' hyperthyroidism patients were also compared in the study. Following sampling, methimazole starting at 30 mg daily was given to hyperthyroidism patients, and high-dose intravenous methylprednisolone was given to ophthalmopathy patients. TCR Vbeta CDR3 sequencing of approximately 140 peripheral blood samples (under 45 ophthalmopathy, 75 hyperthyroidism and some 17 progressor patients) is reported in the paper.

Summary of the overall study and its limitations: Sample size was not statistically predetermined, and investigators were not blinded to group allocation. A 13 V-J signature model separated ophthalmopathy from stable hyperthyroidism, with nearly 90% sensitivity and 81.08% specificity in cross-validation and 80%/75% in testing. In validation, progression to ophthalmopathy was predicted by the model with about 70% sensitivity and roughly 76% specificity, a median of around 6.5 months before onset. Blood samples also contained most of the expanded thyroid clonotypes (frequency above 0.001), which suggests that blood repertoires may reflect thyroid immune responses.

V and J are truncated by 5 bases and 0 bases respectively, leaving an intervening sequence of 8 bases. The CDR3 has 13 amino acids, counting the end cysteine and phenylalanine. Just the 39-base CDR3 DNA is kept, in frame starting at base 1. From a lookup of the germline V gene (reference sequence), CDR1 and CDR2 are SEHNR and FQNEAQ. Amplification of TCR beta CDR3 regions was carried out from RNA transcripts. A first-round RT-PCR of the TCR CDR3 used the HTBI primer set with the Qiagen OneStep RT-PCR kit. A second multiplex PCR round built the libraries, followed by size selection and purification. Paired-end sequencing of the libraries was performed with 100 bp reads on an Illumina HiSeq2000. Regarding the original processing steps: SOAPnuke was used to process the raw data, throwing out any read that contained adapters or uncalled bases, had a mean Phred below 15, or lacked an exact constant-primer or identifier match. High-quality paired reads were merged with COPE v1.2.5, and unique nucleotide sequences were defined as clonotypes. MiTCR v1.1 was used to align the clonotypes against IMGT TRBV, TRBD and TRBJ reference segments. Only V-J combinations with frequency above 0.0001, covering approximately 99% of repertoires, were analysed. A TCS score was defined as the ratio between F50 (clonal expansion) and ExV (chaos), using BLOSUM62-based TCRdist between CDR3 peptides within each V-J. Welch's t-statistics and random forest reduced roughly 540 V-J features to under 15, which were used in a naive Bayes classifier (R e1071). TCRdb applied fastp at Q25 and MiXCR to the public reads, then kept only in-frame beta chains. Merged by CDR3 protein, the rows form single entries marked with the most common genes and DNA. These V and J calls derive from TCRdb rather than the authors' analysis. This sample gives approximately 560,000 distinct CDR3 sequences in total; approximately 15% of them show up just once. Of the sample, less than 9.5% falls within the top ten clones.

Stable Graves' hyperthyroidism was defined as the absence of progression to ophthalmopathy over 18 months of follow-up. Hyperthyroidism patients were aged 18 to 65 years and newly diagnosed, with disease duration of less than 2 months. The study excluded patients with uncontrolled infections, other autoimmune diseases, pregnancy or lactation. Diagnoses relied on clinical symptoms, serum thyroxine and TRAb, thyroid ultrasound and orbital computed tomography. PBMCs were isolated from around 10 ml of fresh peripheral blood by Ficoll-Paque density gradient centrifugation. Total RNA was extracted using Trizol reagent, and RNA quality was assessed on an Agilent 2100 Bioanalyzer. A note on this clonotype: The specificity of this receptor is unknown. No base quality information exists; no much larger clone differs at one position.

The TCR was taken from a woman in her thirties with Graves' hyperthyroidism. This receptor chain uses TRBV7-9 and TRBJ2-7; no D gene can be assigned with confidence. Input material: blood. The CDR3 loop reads CASSPPTSYEQYF. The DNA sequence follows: TGTGCCAGCAGCCCTCCTACCTCCTACGAGCAGTACTTC.